Included here is one TCR beta chain sequence, with context. These data come from a study of shared T cell receptors in the human thymus. Germline V CDR1 and CDR2: MNHNS, SASEGT. V gave up 0 bases and J gave up 8 bases, with 16 bases separating them. CDR3 size: 16 residues. Using immunoSEQ multiplex PCR, the repertoire was profiled, and TCRdb retains in-frame clones only, with some absent. The sample yields more than 550,000 clones, over 75% seen once. This sample was also put to use in a study of human thymus T cells.

The sample consisted of thymocytes. The sequence came from a girl under three years old with a congenital heart defect. The V call is TRBV6-1, the J call TRBJ1-4, with D uncertain. The CDR3 DNA reads as TGTGCCAGCAGTGAAGCGCTTCGGGGTTCGGGGGAAAAACTGTTTTTT. It translates to CASSEALRGSGEKLFF.